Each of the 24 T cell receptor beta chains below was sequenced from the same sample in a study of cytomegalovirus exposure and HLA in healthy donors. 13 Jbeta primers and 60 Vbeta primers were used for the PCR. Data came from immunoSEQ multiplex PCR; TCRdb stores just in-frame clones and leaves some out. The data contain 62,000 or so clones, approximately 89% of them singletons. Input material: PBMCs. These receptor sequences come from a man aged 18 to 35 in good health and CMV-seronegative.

The CDR3 DNA reads TGTGCCAGCAGTTACTCCGAGAGGACCGGGGAGCTGTTTTTT. It translates to CASSYSERTGELFF. J is TRBJ2-2 and V is TRBV6-5; D is uncertain. From germline, CDR1 is MNHEY and CDR2 SVGAGI. CDR3 length: 14 residues. V was clipped by 0 bases and J by 5 bases, with 7 bases between them.

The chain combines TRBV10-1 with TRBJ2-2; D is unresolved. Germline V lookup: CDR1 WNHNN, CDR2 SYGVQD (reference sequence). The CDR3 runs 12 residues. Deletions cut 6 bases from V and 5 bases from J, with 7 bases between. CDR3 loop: CASSHITGELFF. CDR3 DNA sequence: TGCGCCAGCAGCCACATAACCGGGGAGCTGTTTTTT.

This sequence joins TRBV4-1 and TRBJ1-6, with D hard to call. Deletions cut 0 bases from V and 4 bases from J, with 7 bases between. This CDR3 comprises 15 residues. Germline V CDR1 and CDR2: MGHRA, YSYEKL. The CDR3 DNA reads TGCGCCAGCAGCCAAGATGAGGTTTATAATTCACCCCTCCACTTT. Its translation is CASSQDEVYNSPLHF.

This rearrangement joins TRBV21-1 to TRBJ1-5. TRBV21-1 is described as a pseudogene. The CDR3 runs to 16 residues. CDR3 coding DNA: TGTGCCAGCAGCGGCCTCCGGGGATGGGGCAATCAGCCCCAGCATTTT. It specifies CASSGLRGWGNQPQHF.

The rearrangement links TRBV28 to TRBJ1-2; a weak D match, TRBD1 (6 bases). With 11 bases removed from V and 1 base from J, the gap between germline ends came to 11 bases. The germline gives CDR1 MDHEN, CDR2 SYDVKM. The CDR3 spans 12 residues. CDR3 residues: CAGGGFNYGYTF. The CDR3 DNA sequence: TGTGCCGGCGGGGGCTTTAACTATGGCTACACCTTC.

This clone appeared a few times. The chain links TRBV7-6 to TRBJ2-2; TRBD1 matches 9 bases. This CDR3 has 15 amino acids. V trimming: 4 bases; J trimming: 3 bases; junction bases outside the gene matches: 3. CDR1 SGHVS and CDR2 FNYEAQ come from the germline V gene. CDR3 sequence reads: CASSSGQGHTGELFF. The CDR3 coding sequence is TGTGCCAGCAGCTCGGGACAGGGTCACACCGGGGAGCTGTTTTTT. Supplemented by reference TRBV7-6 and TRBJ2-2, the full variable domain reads GAGVSQSPRYKVTKRGQDVALRCDPISGHVSLYWYRQALGQGPEFLTYFNYEAQQDKSGLPNDRFSAERPEGSISTLTIQRTEQRDSAMYRCASSSGQGHTGELFFGEGSRLTVL.

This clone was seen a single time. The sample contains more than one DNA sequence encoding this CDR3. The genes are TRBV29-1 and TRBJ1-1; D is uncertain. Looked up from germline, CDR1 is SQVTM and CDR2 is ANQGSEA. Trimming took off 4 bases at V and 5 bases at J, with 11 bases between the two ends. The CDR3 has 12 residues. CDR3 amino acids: CSVVRERTEAFF. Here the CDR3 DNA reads TGCAGCGTTGTCCGGGAGAGGACTGAAGCTTTCTTT.

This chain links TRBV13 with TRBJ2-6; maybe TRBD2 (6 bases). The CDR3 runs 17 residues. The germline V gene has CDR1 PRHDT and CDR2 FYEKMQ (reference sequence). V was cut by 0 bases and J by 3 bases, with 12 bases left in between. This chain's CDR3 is CASSLGLPGLGANVLTF. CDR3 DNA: TGTGCCAGCAGCTTAGGCCTGCCGGGACTTGGGGCCAACGTCCTGACTTTC.

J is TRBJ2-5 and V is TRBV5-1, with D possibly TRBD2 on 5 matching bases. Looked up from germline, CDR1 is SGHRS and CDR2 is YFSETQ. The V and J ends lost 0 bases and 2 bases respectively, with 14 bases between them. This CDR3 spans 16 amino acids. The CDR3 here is CASSLGGSGVQETQYF. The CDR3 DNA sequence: TGCGCCAGCAGCTTGGGAGGGTCAGGAGTACAAGAGACCCAGTACTTC.

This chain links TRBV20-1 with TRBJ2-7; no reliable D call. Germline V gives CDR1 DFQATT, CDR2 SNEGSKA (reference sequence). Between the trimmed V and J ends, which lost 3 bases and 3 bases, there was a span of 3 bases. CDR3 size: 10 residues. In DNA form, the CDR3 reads TGCAGTGCTAGCTACTACGAGCAGTACTTC. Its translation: CSASYYEQYF.

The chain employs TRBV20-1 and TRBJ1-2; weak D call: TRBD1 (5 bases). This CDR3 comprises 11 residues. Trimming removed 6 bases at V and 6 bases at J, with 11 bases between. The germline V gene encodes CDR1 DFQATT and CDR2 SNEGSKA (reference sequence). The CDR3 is CSADSVNGYTF. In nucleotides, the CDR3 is TGCAGTGCCGACAGTGTAAATGGCTACACCTTC.

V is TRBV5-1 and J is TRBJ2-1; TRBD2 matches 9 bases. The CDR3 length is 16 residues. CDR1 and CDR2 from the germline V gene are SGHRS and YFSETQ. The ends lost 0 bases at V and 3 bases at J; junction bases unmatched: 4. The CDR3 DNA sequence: TGCGCCAGCAGCTTGGCCTTTAGCGGGGGCTACAATGAGCAGTTCTTC. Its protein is CASSLAFSGGYNEQFF. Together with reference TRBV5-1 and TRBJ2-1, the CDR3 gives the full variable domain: KAGVTQTPRYLIKTRGQQVTLSCSPISGHRSVSWYQQTPGQGLQFLFEYFSETQRNKGNFPGRFSGRQFSNSRSEMNVSTLELGDSALYLCASSLAFSGGYNEQFFGPGTRLTVL.

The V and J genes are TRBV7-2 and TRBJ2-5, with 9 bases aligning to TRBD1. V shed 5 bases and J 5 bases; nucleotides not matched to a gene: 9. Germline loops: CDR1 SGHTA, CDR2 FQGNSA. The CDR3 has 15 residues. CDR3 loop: CASSPGTGLQETQYF. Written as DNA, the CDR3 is TGTGCCAGCAGCCCCGGGACAGGGCTCCAGGAGACCCAGTACTTC. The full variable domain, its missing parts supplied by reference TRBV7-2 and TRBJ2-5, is GAGVSQSPSNKVTEKGKDVELRCDPISGHTALYWYRQSLGQGLEFLIYFQGNSAPDKSGLPSDRFSAERTGGSVSTLTIQRTQQEDSAVYLCASSPGTGLQETQYFGPGTRLLVL.

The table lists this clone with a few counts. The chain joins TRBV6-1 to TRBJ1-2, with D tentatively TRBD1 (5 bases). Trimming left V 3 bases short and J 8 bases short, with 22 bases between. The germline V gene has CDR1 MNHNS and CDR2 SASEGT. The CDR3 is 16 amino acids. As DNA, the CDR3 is TGTGCCAGCAGTGACCCTGGCGGGGCCCCTTGGGGCGGCTACACCTTC. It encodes CASSDPGGAPWGGYTF.

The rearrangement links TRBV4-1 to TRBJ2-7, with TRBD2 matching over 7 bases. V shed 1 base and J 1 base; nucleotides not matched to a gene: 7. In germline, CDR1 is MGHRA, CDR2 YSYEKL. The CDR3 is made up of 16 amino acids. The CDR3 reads CASSQGAVGGSYEQYF. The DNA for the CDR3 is TGCGCCAGCAGCCAAGGAGCGGTCGGGGGGTCCTACGAGCAGTACTTC.

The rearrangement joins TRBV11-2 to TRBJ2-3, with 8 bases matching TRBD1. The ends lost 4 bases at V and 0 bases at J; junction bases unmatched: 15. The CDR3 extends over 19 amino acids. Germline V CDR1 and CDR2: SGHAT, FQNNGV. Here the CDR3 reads CASSSLTPQGALSTDTQYF. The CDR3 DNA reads TGTGCCAGCAGCTCGCTAACACCTCAGGGGGCTCTGAGCACAGATACGCAGTATTTT.

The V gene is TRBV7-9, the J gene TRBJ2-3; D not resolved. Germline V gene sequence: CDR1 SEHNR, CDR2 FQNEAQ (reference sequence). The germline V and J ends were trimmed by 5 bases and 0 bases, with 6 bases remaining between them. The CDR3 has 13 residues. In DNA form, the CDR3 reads TGTGCCAGCAGCCGCAGTAGCACAGATACGCAGTATTTT. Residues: CASSRSSTDTQYF.

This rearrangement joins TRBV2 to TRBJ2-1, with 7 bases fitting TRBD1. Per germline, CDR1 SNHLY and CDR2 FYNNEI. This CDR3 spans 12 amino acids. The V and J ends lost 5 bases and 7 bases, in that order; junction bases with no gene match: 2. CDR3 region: CASSKQGNEQFF. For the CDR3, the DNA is TGTGCCAGCAGTAAACAGGGGAATGAGCAGTTCTTC.

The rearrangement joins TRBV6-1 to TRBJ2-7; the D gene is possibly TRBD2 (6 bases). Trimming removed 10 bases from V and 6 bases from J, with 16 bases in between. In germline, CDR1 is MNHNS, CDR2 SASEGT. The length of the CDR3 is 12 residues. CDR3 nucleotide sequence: TGTGCCACGAATCGGGGAGGCCCCGAGCAGTACTTC. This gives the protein CATNRGGPEQYF.

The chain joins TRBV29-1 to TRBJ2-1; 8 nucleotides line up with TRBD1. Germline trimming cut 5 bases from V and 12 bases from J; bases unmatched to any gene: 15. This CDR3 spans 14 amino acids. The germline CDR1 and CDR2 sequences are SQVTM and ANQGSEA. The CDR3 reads CSVSPGQVDKVQFF. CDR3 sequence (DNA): TGCAGCGTTTCCCCGGGACAGGTTGATAAGGTGCAGTTCTTC.

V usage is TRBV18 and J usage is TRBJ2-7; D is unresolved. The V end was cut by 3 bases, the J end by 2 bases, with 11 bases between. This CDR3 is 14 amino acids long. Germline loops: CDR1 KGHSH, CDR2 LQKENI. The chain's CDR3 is CASSPGGEAYEQYF. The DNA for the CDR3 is TGTGCCAGCTCACCTGGTGGAGAGGCCTACGAGCAGTACTTC. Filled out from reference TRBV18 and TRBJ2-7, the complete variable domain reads NAGVMQNPRHLVRRRGQEARLRCSPMKGHSHVYWYRQLPEEGLKFMVYLQKENIIDESGMPKERFSAEFPKEGPSILRIQQVVRGDSAAYFCASSPGGEAYEQYFGPGTRLTVT.

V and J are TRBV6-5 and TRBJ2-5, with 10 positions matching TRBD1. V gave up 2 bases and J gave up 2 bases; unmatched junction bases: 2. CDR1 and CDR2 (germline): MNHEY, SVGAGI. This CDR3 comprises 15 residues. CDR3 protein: CASSYGQGVQETQYF. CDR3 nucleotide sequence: TGTGCCAGCAGTTACGGACAGGGGGTTCAAGAGACCCAGTACTTC.

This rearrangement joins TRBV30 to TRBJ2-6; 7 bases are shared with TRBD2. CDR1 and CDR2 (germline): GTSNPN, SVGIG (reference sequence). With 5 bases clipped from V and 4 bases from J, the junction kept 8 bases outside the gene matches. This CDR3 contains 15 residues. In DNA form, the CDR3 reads TGTGCCTGGGTCCGAGCGGGATCCGGGGCCAACGTCCTGACTTTC. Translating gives CAWVRAGSGANVLTF.

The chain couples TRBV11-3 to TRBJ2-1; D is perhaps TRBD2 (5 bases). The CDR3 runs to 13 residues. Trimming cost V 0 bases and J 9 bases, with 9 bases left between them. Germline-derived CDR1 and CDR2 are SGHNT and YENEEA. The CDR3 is CASSLDPSLEQFF. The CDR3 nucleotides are TGTGCCAGCAGCTTAGATCCTAGCCTTGAGCAGTTCTTC.